The table lists the clone carrying this TCR beta chain with a few counts. The source of the sample is a study of beta chain features in type 1 diabetes. The CDR3 contains 13 residues. After removal of 10 bases from V and 3 bases from J, the junction contained 3 bases not matched to a gene. From germline, CDR1 is ENHRY and CDR2 SYGVKD. The study reverse transcribed the entire isolated RNA, so it sequenced expressed TCRB transcripts. Sequencing was performed with immunoSEQ multiplex PCR; in TCRdb, only in-frame clones are kept and a portion is missing. The sample holds about 130,000 clones, around 8.7% seen once.

The rearrangement uses TRBV10-3 and TRBJ2-2; 9 bases match TRBD1. Sequencing was carried out using central memory CD4+ T cells from blood. This TCR was recovered from a man between 18 and 29 years old in good health. CDR3 sequence reads: CANRQGDTGELFF. CDR3 in DNA: TGTGCCAACAGACAGGGGGACACCGGGGAGCTGTTTTTT.